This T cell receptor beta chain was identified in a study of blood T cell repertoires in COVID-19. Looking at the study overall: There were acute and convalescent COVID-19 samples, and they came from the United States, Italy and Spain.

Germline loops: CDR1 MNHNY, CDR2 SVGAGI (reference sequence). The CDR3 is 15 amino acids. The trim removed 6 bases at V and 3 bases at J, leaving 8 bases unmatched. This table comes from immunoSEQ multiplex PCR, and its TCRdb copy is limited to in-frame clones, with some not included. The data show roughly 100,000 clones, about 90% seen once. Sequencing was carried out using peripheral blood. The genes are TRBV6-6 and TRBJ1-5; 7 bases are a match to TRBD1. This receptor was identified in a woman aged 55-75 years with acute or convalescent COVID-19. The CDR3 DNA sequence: TGTGCCAGCAGCTTCCTGGGGACAGTCAATCAGCCCCAGCATTTT. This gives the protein CASSFLGTVNQPQHF.